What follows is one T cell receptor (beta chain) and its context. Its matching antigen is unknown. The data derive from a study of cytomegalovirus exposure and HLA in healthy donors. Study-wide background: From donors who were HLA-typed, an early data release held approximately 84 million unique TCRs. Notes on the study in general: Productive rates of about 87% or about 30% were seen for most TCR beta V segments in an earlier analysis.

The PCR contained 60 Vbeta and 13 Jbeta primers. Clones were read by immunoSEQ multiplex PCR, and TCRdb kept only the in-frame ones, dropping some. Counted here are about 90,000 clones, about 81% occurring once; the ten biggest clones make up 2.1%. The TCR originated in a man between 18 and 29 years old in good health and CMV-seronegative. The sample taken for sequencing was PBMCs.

In DNA, the CDR3 is TGTGCCAGCAGTTACGGCGGGACAGGCTCCTACGAGCAGTACTTC. Its translation: CASSYGGTGSYEQYF. The chain combines TRBV6-5 with TRBJ2-7; 8 bases are a match to TRBD1. Trimming removed 2 bases from V and 0 bases from J; junction bases left unmatched: 3. Germline V gene sequence: CDR1 MNHEY, CDR2 SVGAGI. The CDR3 has 15 amino acids.